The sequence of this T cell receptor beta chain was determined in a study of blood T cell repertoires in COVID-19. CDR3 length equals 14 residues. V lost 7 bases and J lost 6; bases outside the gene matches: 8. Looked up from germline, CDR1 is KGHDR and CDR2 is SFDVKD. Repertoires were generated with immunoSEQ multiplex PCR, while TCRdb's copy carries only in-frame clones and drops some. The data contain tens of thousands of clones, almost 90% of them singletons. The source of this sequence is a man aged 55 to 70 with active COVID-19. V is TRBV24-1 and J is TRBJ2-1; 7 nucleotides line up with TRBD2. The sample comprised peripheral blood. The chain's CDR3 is CATSPRLARNEQFF. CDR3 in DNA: TGTGCCACCAGCCCAAGACTAGCCCGCAATGAGCAGTTCTTC.